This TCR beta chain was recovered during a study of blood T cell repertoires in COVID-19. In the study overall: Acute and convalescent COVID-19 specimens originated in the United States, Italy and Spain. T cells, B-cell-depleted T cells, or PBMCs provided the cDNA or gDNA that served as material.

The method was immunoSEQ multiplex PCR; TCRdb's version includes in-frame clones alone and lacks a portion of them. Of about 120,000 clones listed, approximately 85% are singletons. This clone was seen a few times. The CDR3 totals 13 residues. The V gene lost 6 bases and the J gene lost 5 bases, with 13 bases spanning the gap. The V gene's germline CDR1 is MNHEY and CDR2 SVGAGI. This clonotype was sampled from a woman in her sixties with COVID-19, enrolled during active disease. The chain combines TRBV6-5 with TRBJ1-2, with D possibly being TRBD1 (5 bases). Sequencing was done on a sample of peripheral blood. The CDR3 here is CASSRTSTYGYTF. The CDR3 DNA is TGTGCCAGCAGCCGGACATCTACGTATGGCTACACCTTC.